These 28 T cell receptor beta chains originate from one sample sequenced in a study of CD8 T cells in Susac syndrome. RNA in amounts of roughly 0.5 to 1 ug was reverse transcribed with random hexamers. Each CDR3 protein gets one entry after TCRdb re-called the immunoSEQ multiplex PCR reads with MiXCR. The data show tens of thousands of distinct CDR3 sequences, roughly 94% seen once. Input material: CD8+ T cells from PBMCs. Receptor source: a human donor with multiple sclerosis.

This chain links TRBV5-1 with TRBJ2-7; the match to TRBD1 covers 9 bases. Losses at the gene ends were 0 bases for V and 6 bases for J; bases not matched to a gene: 7. Germline V lookup: CDR1 SGHRS, CDR2 YFSETQ. The CDR3 spans 15 residues. The CDR3 protein is CASSLAERTGVEQYF. CDR3 sequence (DNA): TGCGCCAGCAGCTTGGCCGAAAGGACAGGGGTCGAGCAGTACTTC.

The chain is built from TRBV19 and TRBJ2-7; D remains unclear. Germline lookup yields CDR1 LNHDA and CDR2 SQIVND (reference sequence). The V end lost 0 bases, the J end lost 5 bases, and 5 bases lay between the germline ends. CDR3 length: 12 residues. The CDR3 reads CASSIDGDEQYF. Written as DNA, the CDR3 is TGTGCCAGTAGTATAGACGGCGACGAGCAGTACTTC.

The V gene is TRBV7-9, the J gene TRBJ1-2; the D is unclear. V was cut by 1 base and J by 4 bases, with 13 bases left in between. The CDR3 loop spans 15 amino acids. The germline CDR1 and CDR2 sequences are SEHNR and FQNEAQ (reference sequence). In nucleotides, the CDR3 is TGTGCCAGCAGCTTAGGGAACAGTCCCAGCTATGGCTACACCTTC. It yields the protein CASSLGNSPSYGYTF.

This chain joins TRBV24-1 and TRBJ2-1; 8 bases agree with TRBD1. This CDR3 comprises 15 residues. The germline gives CDR1 KGHDR, CDR2 SFDVKD. J lost 4 bases, V lost 4 bases, and 5 bases had no gene match. CDR3 region: CATSDPRDRYNEQFF. DNA of the CDR3: TGTGCCACCAGTGACCCCAGGGACAGGTACAATGAGCAGTTCTTC.

V and J are TRBV11-2 and TRBJ2-5, with 12 bases identical to TRBD1. The germline CDR1 and CDR2 sequences are SGHAT and FQNNGV. Trimming removed 5 bases from V and 5 bases from J; junction bases left unmatched: 9. The CDR3 loop spans 16 amino acids. The CDR3 DNA follows: TGTGCCAGCAGCCAGCCGGGACAGGGGGCTCAGGAGACCCAGTACTTC. This encodes CASSQPGQGAQETQYF.

The chain is built from TRBV13 and TRBJ1-2; D unresolved. The V gene's germline CDR1 is PRHDT and CDR2 FYEKMQ (reference sequence). V lost 0 bases and J 4 bases, leaving 9 bases between the germline ends. The CDR3 is made up of 14 amino acids. This CDR3 is CASSLGSASYGYTF. Here the CDR3 DNA reads TGTGCCAGCAGCTTAGGCAGCGCCTCCTATGGCTACACCTTC.

The chain recombines TRBV5-1 with TRBJ1-4; no clear D gene. There are 15 residues in the CDR3. V lost 1 base to trimming and J lost 2 bases, with 9 bases between them. The germline CDR1 and CDR2 sequences are SGHRS and YFSETQ. DNA of the CDR3: TGCGCCAGCAGCTTGCTGGGCGGGACTAATGAAAAACTGTTTTTT. This encodes CASSLLGGTNEKLFF.

This chain links TRBV7-9 with TRBJ2-3; D gene unclear. Trimming pared 1 base from V and 5 bases from J, leaving 7 bases between. In germline, CDR1 is SEHNR, CDR2 FQNEAQ (reference sequence). There are 13 residues in the CDR3. Here the CDR3 reads CASSLGPEDTQYF. As DNA, the CDR3 is TGTGCCAGCAGCTTAGGGCCGGAAGATACGCAGTATTTT.

The V and J genes are TRBV20-1 and TRBJ2-7, with D perhaps assigned TRBD1 or TRBD2 (5 bases each). The ends were cut back, 3 bases at V and 5 bases at J, with 20 bases in the middle. The germline V gene has CDR1 DFQATT and CDR2 SNEGSKA (reference sequence). This CDR3 region has 15 residues. CDR3 in DNA: TGCAGTGCTAGTCCCCCCCGCAGGGAGTTGGACGAGCAGTACTTC. Amino acid sequence: CSASPPRRELDEQYF.

The CDR3, as DNA: TGTGCCAGCATTCGAACCTACAGGGGGAACACTGAAGCTTTCTTT. Protein product: CASIRTYRGNTEAFF. V usage is TRBV12-3 or TRBV12-4 and J usage is TRBJ1-1; 7 positions agree with TRBD1. V shed 7 bases and J 1 base; nucleotides not matched to a gene: 9. The CDR3 totals 15 residues.

This clonotype turned up a few times. J is TRBJ2-7 and V is TRBV12-3 or TRBV12-4; D remains ambiguous. The CDR3 length is 14 residues. V was cut by 1 base and J by 2 bases, with 9 bases left in between. CDR3 nucleotide sequence: TGTGCCAGCAGTTTAGGGGTACCCACCTACGAGCAGTACTTC. Translating it yields CASSLGVPTYEQYF.

V is TRBV6-5 and J is TRBJ2-1, with 9 bases that match TRBD2. Germline V gene data show CDR1 as MNHEY and CDR2 as SVGAGI. CDR3 length: 15 residues. Trimming cost V 7 bases and J 5 bases; bases outside gene matches: 9. The CDR3 loop reads CASTNELAGNNEQFF. CDR3 DNA sequence: TGTGCCAGCACCAATGAACTAGCGGGTAACAATGAGCAGTTCTTC.

The chain employs TRBV3-1 and TRBJ2-7, with a possible D match to TRBD1 (7 bases). V lost 4 bases and J 3 bases, leaving 22 bases between the germline ends. The germline gives CDR1 LGHDT, CDR2 YNNKEL (reference sequence). This CDR3 has 17 residues. The CDR3 region has the DNA TGTGCCAGCAGCCTGCATCGGGCGGGACAGCCACTCTACGAGCAGTACTTC. The encoded protein is CASSLHRAGQPLYEQYF.

V is TRBV27 and J is TRBJ2-7, with a possible D match to TRBD1 (5 bases). The germline gives CDR1 MNHEY, CDR2 SMNVEV (reference sequence). The V end lost 4 bases, the J end lost 4 bases, and 11 bases lay between the germline ends. The CDR3 covers 13 residues. The CDR3 DNA follows: TGTGCCAGCAGTTCCCTAGACAGTTACGAGCAGTACTTC. Its translation is CASSSLDSYEQYF.

This clonotype was picked up one time. The rearrangement uses TRBV30 and TRBJ1-1; D not certain. Trimming stripped 1 base from V and 0 bases from J, with 9 bases between. This CDR3 has 14 residues. Germline values: CDR1 GTSNPN, CDR2 SVGIG (reference sequence). CDR3 DNA: TGTGCCTGGAGTGCCGGACCGATGAACACTGAAGCTTTCTTT. Protein sequence: CAWSAGPMNTEAFF.

This clonotype occurred a few times. This chain links TRBV6-1 with TRBJ1-3; D unclear. The germline V gene has CDR1 MNHNS and CDR2 SASEGT. The V and J ends lost 5 bases and 0 bases respectively, with 14 bases between them. The CDR3 runs to 16 residues. CDR3 sequence (DNA): TGTGCCAGCAGTATGACCGGGGAAGGCTCTGGAAACACCATATATTTT. It is translated as CASSMTGEGSGNTIYF.

This sequence joins TRBV7-9 and TRBJ2-5; no clear D gene. This CDR3 comprises 14 residues. V was pared by 1 base and J by 3 bases, with 9 bases between. From germline, CDR1 is SEHNR and CDR2 FQNEAQ (reference sequence). The CDR3 DNA follows: TGTGCCAGCAGCTTAGTAAGTGGTAAAGAGACCCAGTACTTC. Translation: CASSLVSGKETQYF.

The gene calls are TRBV20-1 and TRBJ1-5; 7 bases match TRBD1. Trimming at V came to 5 bases and at J to 0 bases, leaving 16 bases not matched to a gene. The length of the CDR3 is 18 residues. Germline-derived CDR1 and CDR2 are DFQATT and SNEGSKA (reference sequence). Here the CDR3 DNA reads TGCAGTGCTTACGACCCGGGACAGATGCTGTATAGCAATCAGCCCCAGCATTTT. As protein: CSAYDPGQMLYSNQPQHF.

The V and J genes are TRBV4-2 and TRBJ2-2; perhaps TRBD1 as D (6 bases). Germline-derived CDR1 and CDR2 are LGHNA and YNFKEQ. CDR3 length: 15 residues. Trimming removed 2 bases at V and 5 bases at J, with 12 bases between. CDR3 coding DNA: TGTGCCAGCAGCCAAAAATCACAGGGTACCGGGGAGCTGTTTTTT. Protein product: CASSQKSQGTGELFF.

The chain is built from TRBV2 and TRBJ1-2, with TRBD1 as a possible D gene (6 bases). V was shortened by 1 base and J by 5 bases, with 17 bases between the two germline ends. This CDR3 spans 16 amino acids. Germline CDR1 and CDR2: SNHLY and FYNNEI. As DNA, the CDR3 is TGTGCCAGCAGTGAAGGGGGCTCAGGGGCTATTTATGGCTACACCTTC. As protein: CASSEGGSGAIYGYTF.

The table lists this clonotype with a few counts. This CDR3 is CASSSGDRETQYF. The CDR3 region has the DNA TGTGCCAGCAGCTCCGGCGACAGAGAGACCCAGTACTTC. The genes are TRBV5-4 and TRBJ2-5; a possible D gene is TRBD1 (5 bases). The CDR3 is 13 amino acids. CDR1 is SGHNT and CDR2 is YYREEE in the germline V gene (reference sequence). Trimming pared 3 bases from V and 4 bases from J, leaving 10 bases between.

V gene TRBV12-5 combines with J gene TRBJ1-6; a possible D gene is TRBD1 (5 bases). The CDR3 consists of 14 residues. Germline lookup yields CDR1 LGHNT and CDR2 FRNRAP. V lost 6 bases, J lost 4 bases, and 10 bases lay in between. CDR3 in amino acids: CASGPDTYNSPLHF. In nucleotides, the CDR3 is TGTGCTAGTGGCCCGGACACATATAATTCACCCCTCCACTTT.

The rearrangement links TRBV2 to TRBJ2-1, with 8 bases that match TRBD2. The germline V gene has CDR1 SNHLY and CDR2 FYNNEI. CDR3 length: 14 amino acids. Germline trimming cut 1 base from V and 4 bases from J; bases unmatched to any gene: 0. This CDR3 reads CASSEEREYNEQFF. The CDR3 bases are TGTGCCAGCAGTGAAGAGCGGGAGTACAATGAGCAGTTCTTC.

The chain is built from TRBV13 and TRBJ1-1; D gene ambiguous. V gave up 0 bases and J gave up 7 bases, with 12 bases separating them. Germline V gives CDR1 PRHDT, CDR2 FYEKMQ (reference sequence). CDR3 length: 14 residues. CDR3 sequence (DNA): TGTGCCAGCAGCTTAGGAATAGGACTGGGTGAAGCTTTCTTT. Its translation: CASSLGIGLGEAFF.

The V call is TRBV6-5, the J call TRBJ2-1; maybe TRBD2 (6 bases). This CDR3 contains 15 residues. Germline V gene data show CDR1 as MNHEY and CDR2 as SVGAGI. Trimming cost V 7 bases and J 0 bases, with 13 bases left between them. The CDR3 nucleotides are TGTGCCAGCACTCGGCCCGGGAGCTCCTACAATGAGCAGTTCTTC. Translating it yields CASTRPGSSYNEQFF.

This chain joins TRBV27 and TRBJ2-5; 11 bases are shared with TRBD1. V was pared by 5 bases and J by 3 bases, with 8 bases of the junction left unmatched. The CDR3 loop spans 16 amino acids. Germline CDR1 and CDR2: MNHEY and SMNVEV (reference sequence). CDR3 sequence reads: CASSPIPGQGEETQYF. The CDR3 DNA reads TGTGCCAGCAGTCCGATACCGGGACAGGGGGAAGAGACCCAGTACTTC.

V is TRBV6-5 and J is TRBJ2-1; D is undetermined. The germline V gene has CDR1 MNHEY and CDR2 SVGAGI. The CDR3 totals 12 residues. Trimming cost V 5 bases and J 5 bases, with 7 bases left between them. Here the CDR3 DNA reads TGTGCCAGCAGTACCCGGGACAATGAGCAGTTCTTC. Its protein product is CASSTRDNEQFF.

The chain combines TRBV29-1 with TRBJ2-1; D is undetermined. The V end lost 8 bases, the J end lost 2 bases, and 16 bases lay between the germline ends. Germline lookup yields CDR1 SQVTM and CDR2 ANQGSEA. This CDR3 has 14 residues. The CDR3, as DNA: TGCAGCCTGACTTCGCCTGAGGCCTACAATGAGCAGTTCTTC. Protein sequence: CSLTSPEAYNEQFF.